Listed below are T cell receptor beta chains from one sample, sequenced in a study of T cell responses to AZD1222 COVID-19 vaccine. Assay: immunoSEQ multiplex PCR; the TCRdb copy retains only in-frame clones and omits some. The data hold some 200,000 clones, with approximately 90% observed a single time. The sample consisted of peripheral blood, taken 28 days after the second dose of the MenACWY control vaccine. These receptors originate from an adult who received the MenACWY meningococcal vaccine as a control. Each CDR3 is given with its conserved first and last residue. A D gene is named only where the DNA matches it firmly. Size is omitted from some rows. Given values are once, few, many or a class for expanded clones.

TRBJ1-1	TRBD1	-	TRBV10-3	TGTGCCATCAGAATCTCGACAGGGGTGAACACTGAAGCTTTCTTT	CAIRISTGVNTEAFF
TRBJ1-1	-	-	TRBV5-1	TGCGCCAGCAGCTTGAGAGTTAACACTGAAGCTTTCTTT	CASSLRVNTEAFF
TRBJ1-3	-	-	TRBV7-9	TGTGCCAGCAGCTTAAAGGGTGGTACCTCTGGAAACACCATATATTTT	CASSLKGGTSGNTIYF
TRBJ1-1	-	-	TRBV6-5	TGTGCCAGCAGCCGGAACACTGAAGCTTTCTTT	CASSRNTEAFF
TRBJ2-1	-	-	TRBV7-2	TGTGCCAGCAGCTTTAGCCTAAACAATGAGCAGTTCTTC	CASSFSLNNEQFF
TRBJ2-3	TRBD2	-	TRBV4-3	TGCGCCAGCAGCCAAGGGTTACTAGCGCCAGATACGCAGTATTTT	CASSQGLLAPDTQYF
TRBJ1-4	-	-	TRBV18	TGTGCCAGCTCACCCTCGAATGAAAAACTGTTTTTT	CASSPSNEKLFF
TRBJ2-7	TRBD1	-	TRBV2	TGTGCCAGCACCGCAGAAGGGACAGGGAATCTACAGCAGTACTTC	CASTAEGTGNLQQYF
TRBJ1-3	-	-	TRBV5-8	TGTGCCAGCAGCGCCGGACAGCACATCTCTGGAAACACCATATATTTT	CASSAGQHISGNTIYF
TRBJ1-1	-	once	TRBV21-1	TGTGCCAGCAGCCCTCGGGGGACAGGGGAGGCTGAAGCTTTCTTT	CASSPRGTGEAEAFF
TRBJ1-2	TRBD1	-	TRBV29-1	TGCAGCGTTGGCCAGGGGGACTATGGCTACACCTTC	CSVGQGDYGYTF
TRBJ2-3	-	-	TRBV7-3	TGTGCCAGCAGCTTAATTGGGGCAGATACGCAGTATTTT	CASSLIGADTQYF
TRBJ1-2	-	-	TRBV29-1	TGCAGCGTTGGAGGGGGAAAAGGAAATGACTATGGCTACACCTTC	CSVGGGKGNDYGYTF
TRBJ2-3	-	-	TRBV20-1	TGCAGTGCTAGCAGGCAAAATACGCAGTATTTT	CSASRQNTQYF
TRBJ1-3	-	once	TRBV5-5	TGTGCCAGCGGCGCTACAGGGACTGGAAACACCATATATTTT	CASGATGTGNTIYF
TRBJ1-4	TRBD1	once	TRBV4-3	TGCGCCAGCAGCCAAGATGGGGCAGGGGGCAGTGAAAAACTGTTTTTT	CASSQDGAGGSEKLFF
TRBJ2-1	TRBD2	-	TRBV2	TGTGCCAGCAGTGAAGCAAAGGGACTAGCGGGAGACAATGAGCAGTTCTTC	CASSEAKGLAGDNEQFF
TRBJ2-1	TRBD2	-	TRBV7-9	TGTGCCAGCAGCTTATTAGCGGGAAGGTACAATGAGCAGTTCTTC	CASSLLAGRYNEQFF
TRBJ2-1	TRBD2	-	TRBV7-3	TGTGCCAGCAGCTTAGCGGGAGGGTCGGGGGATGAGCAGTTCTTC	CASSLAGGSGDEQFF
TRBJ2-5	-	-	TRBV6-5	TGTGCCAGCAGTTCAGGGGAGGAGACCCAGTACTTC	CASSSGEETQYF
TRBJ1-2	-	few	TRBV28	TGTGCCAGCAGTGTGCCAGGGAGTGGGGGGCGAAGCGGCTACACCTTC	CASSVPGSGGRSGYTF
TRBJ2-5	TRBD2	-	TRBV7-8	TGTGCCAGCAGCCCCATGCGGGGAGGGCAAGAGACCCAGTACTTC	CASSPMRGGQETQYF
TRBJ1-5	-	-	TRBV19	TGTGCCAGTAGCTTGGGCGGGACTGAAGCTGAGCCCCAGCATTTT	CASSLGGTEAEPQHF
TRBJ1-1	TRBD1	-	TRBV2	TGTGCCAGCAGGGTCGGACAGGGGAAAACCACTGAAGCTTTCTTT	CASRVGQGKTTEAFF
TRBJ1-6	-	-	TRBV28	TGTGCCAGCAGTCCCGATAGCTCCTATAATTCACCCCTCCACTTT	CASSPDSSYNSPLHF
TRBJ1-1	-	-	TRBV5-1	TGCGCCAGCAGCTTCAGGGGCGTCACGAACACTGAAGCTTTCTTT	CASSFRGVTNTEAFF
TRBJ1-1	-	-	TRBV18	TGTGCCAGCTCATTTGGGAGAAACACTGAAGCTTTCTTT	CASSFGRNTEAFF
TRBJ2-1	TRBD2	-	TRBV5-1	TGCGCCAGCAGCTTGGGACTAGCGGGAGCCTATGAGCAGTTCTTC	CASSLGLAGAYEQFF
TRBJ2-7	-	once	TRBV7-2	TGTGCCAGCAGCTTAGAATCCGCGACAGCGCGGTACTTC	CASSLESATARYF
TRBJ1-5	TRBD1	-	TRBV27	TGTGCCAGCAAGGAGTACGCGACAGGGCGTTCTGAGCCCCAGCATTTT	CASKEYATGRSEPQHF
TRBJ2-5	-	-	TRBV5-1	TGCGCCAGCAGCCTAACGGCCAGGGACGGAGAGACCCAGTACTTC	CASSLTARDGETQYF
TRBJ2-3	TRBD2	-	TRBV7-2	TGTGCCAGCAGCAAGACTAGCGGGGGGGGCAACACAGATACGCAGTATTTT	CASSKTSGGGNTDTQYF
TRBJ1-6	TRBD1	-	TRBV9	TGTGCCAGCAGCGTAGCCGGCGGGGGACAGGACAATTCACCCCTCCACTTT	CASSVAGGGQDNSPLHF
TRBJ2-3	-	-	TRBV9	TGTGCCAGCAGCAGAAACACAGATACGCAGTATTTT	CASSRNTDTQYF
TRBJ1-1	-	once	TRBV29-1	TGCAGCGTTGTTGGGGATGGCACTGAAGCTTTCTTT	CSVVGDGTEAFF
TRBJ1-1	-	-	TRBV3-1/TRBV3-2	TGTGCCAGCAAGGGACGGGGGCTTTCCGGATCGAACACTGAAGCTTTCTTT	CASKGRGLSGSNTEAFF
TRBJ2-1	TRBD1	-	TRBV12-3/TRBV12-4	TGTGCCAGCAGTTTAGGCGGGACAGGACACCTCTTC	CASSLGGTGHLF
TRBJ2-1	-	once	TRBV27	TGTGCCAGCAGTATAGGACGGAATGAGCAGTTCTTC	CASSIGRNEQFF
TRBJ1-1	-	-	TRBV30	TGTGCCCGGCAACCGGGACGGACTAACACTGAAGCTTTCTTT	CARQPGRTNTEAFF
TRBJ2-2	-	-	TRBV19	TGTGCCAGTAAGGTCCACGGGACGGACACCGGGGAGCTGTTTTTT	CASKVHGTDTGELFF
TRBJ2-1	-	-	TRBV24-1	TGTGCCACCAGTGATGGGACTTCATACAATGAGCAGTTCTTC	CATSDGTSYNEQFF
TRBJ1-4	-	-	TRBV27	TGTGCCAGCGGAGGGGGGGTTAATGAAAAACTGTTTTTT	CASGGGVNEKLFF
TRBJ1-1	-	-	TRBV29-1	TGCAGCGTTGAAGCCTCCATTCGGTGGACTGAAGCTTTCTTT	CSVEASIRWTEAFF
TRBJ1-2	-	-	TRBV3-1/TRBV3-2	TGTGCCAGCAGCCAAGTAATTCAGATCAGATTCTATGGCTACACCTTC	CASSQVIQIRFYGYTF
TRBJ2-1	TRBD2	-	TRBV28	TGTGCCAGCAGGACCTCTAGCGGAGAGACCTACAATGAGCAGTTCTTC	CASRTSSGETYNEQFF
TRBJ1-1	TRBD1	-	TRBV5-1	TGCGCCAGCAGCGAATCCAGGGGGCGTTGGGCTGAAGCTTTCTTT	CASSESRGRWAEAFF
TRBJ1-2	-	-	TRBV19	TGTGCCAGTAGTGGGCAAGACTATGGCTACACCTTC	CASSGQDYGYTF
TRBJ1-1	TRBD1	-	TRBV19	TGTGCCAGTAGACCCGGGACAGGGACTACTGAAGCTTTCTTT	CASRPGTGTTEAFF
TRBJ1-1	-	-	TRBV14	TGTGCCAGCAGCCAAGTCATGTGGGGCACTGAAGCTTTCTTT	CASSQVMWGTEAFF
TRBJ2-1	-	-	TRBV11-3	TGTGCCAGCAGAGCTACTAGAATTTCCTACAATGAGCAGTTCTTC	CASRATRISYNEQFF